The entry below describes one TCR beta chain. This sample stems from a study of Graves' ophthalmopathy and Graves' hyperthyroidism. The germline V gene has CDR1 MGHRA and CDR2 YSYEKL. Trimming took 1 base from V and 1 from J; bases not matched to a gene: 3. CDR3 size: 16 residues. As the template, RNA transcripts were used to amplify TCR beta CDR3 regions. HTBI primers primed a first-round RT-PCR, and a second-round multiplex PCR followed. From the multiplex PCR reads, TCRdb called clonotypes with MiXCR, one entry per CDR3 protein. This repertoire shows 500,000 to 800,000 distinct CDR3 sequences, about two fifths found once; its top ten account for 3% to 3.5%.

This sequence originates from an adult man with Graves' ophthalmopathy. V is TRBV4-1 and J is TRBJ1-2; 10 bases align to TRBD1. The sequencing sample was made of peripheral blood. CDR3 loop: CASSQVGTGDNYGYTF. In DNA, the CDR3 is TGCGCCAGCAGCCAAGTGGGGACAGGGGATAACTATGGCTACACCTTC.